This T cell receptor (beta chain) was recovered during a study of technical replicates of blood from a few donors. This CDR3 spans 13 amino acids. Germline CDR1 is ENHRY and CDR2 is SYGVKD. Trimming took off 2 bases at V and 4 bases at J, with 8 bases between the two ends. Measured with immunoSEQ multiplex PCR; TCRdb has only the in-frame clones, and not every one. In the table there are 95,000 to 100,000 clones, around 96% of which are singletons. The source of this sequence is a human donor in good health. The sample comprised T cells isolated from PBMCs. The chain uses TRBV10-3 and TRBJ1-1, with D perhaps TRBD1 (6 bases). CDR3 sequence: CAISEVGGTEAFF. CDR3 DNA: TGTGCCATCAGTGAGGTAGGGGGCACTGAAGCTTTCTTT.